This is a list of T cell receptor beta chains from one sample in a study of cytomegalovirus exposure and HLA in healthy donors. Measured with immunoSEQ multiplex PCR; TCRdb has only the in-frame clones, and not every one. The table includes fewer than 95,000 clones, more than 70% detected once. The specimen sequenced was PBMCs. The receptor set was obtained from a middle-aged man in good health and CMV-seronegative. The CDR3 runs from the conserved cysteine through the conserved F or W. D genes are given only for firm matches. Expanded clones are given a class, and other clones once, few, many or no size at all.

cdr3_nt: TGCAGCGTTCCCGGGACAGAAGCCGGTGGCTACACCTTC; cdr3_aa: CSVPGTEAGGYTF; d_call: TRBD1; cdr3_length: 13; v_call: TRBV29-1; clone_size: -; j_call: TRBJ1-2
cdr3_nt: TGTGCCAGCAGCTTCGGGACTGGTAATGAGCAGTTCTTC; cdr3_aa: CASSFGTGNEQFF; d_call: -; cdr3_length: 13; v_call: TRBV7-7; clone_size: -; j_call: TRBJ2-1
cdr3_nt: TGTGCCAGCAGCCCGACAGGGCTTCAAGAGACCCAGTACTTC; cdr3_aa: CASSPTGLQETQYF; d_call: TRBD1; cdr3_length: 14; v_call: TRBV7-3; clone_size: -; j_call: TRBJ2-5
cdr3_nt: TGTGCCAGCAGCTTTACTAGTGTCGGACCTAAATCTTCCTACGAGCAGTACTTC; cdr3_aa: CASSFTSVGPKSSYEQYF; d_call: -; cdr3_length: 18; v_call: TRBV7-9; clone_size: -; j_call: TRBJ2-7
cdr3_nt: TGCGCCAGCAGCGGTGAATCCTGGAGGGCCGGGATCCGTGATACGCAGTATTTT; cdr3_aa: CASSGESWRAGIRDTQYF; d_call: -; cdr3_length: 18; v_call: TRBV4-3; clone_size: -; j_call: TRBJ2-3
cdr3_nt: TGTGCCAGCAGCGGGGGGGCCGGGGAGACCCAGTACTTC; cdr3_aa: CASSGGAGETQYF; d_call: -; cdr3_length: 13; v_call: TRBV11-2; clone_size: -; j_call: TRBJ2-5
cdr3_nt: TGTGCCAGCAGCTTCAGGGGGTACTACACTGAAGCTTTCTTT; cdr3_aa: CASSFRGYYTEAFF; d_call: TRBD1; cdr3_length: 14; v_call: TRBV7-9; clone_size: -; j_call: TRBJ1-1
cdr3_nt: TGTGCCAGCAGCTTGGACAGGAGCTCTGGAAACACCATATATTTT; cdr3_aa: CASSLDRSSGNTIYF; d_call: TRBD1; cdr3_length: 15; v_call: TRBV7-3; clone_size: -; j_call: TRBJ1-3
cdr3_nt: TGTGCCAGCAGTGCCACAGGGGAACCTAATGAAAAACTGTTTTTT; cdr3_aa: CASSATGEPNEKLFF; d_call: TRBD1; cdr3_length: 15; v_call: TRBV28; clone_size: few; j_call: TRBJ1-4
cdr3_nt: TGTGCCAGCAGTGCCATTCTGACTCTTGGCCCTCAACAGGGTTTGACTAATGAAAAACTGTTTTTT; cdr3_aa: CASSAILTLGPQQGLTNEKLFF; d_call: -; cdr3_length: 22; v_call: TRBV28; clone_size: -; j_call: TRBJ1-4
cdr3_nt: TGTGCCAGCAGCTTAGCGGGCAGGGGCCCCGCAGATACGCAGTATTTT; cdr3_aa: CASSLAGRGPADTQYF; d_call: -; cdr3_length: 16; v_call: TRBV7-9; clone_size: -; j_call: TRBJ2-3
cdr3_nt: TGTGCCAGCAGCTTGCGTCGGAGTGAGCAGTTCTTC; cdr3_aa: CASSLRRSEQFF; d_call: -; cdr3_length: 12; v_call: TRBV5-6; clone_size: -; j_call: TRBJ2-1
cdr3_nt: TGTGCCAGCTCACCCCGGTTGGACAGGGTTTATCAGCCCCAGCATTTT; cdr3_aa: CASSPRLDRVYQPQHF; d_call: TRBD1; cdr3_length: 16; v_call: TRBV18; clone_size: -; j_call: TRBJ1-5
cdr3_nt: TGTGCCAGCAGCCTTAGCGGGGGCGGGACAGATACGCAGTATTTT; cdr3_aa: CASSLSGGGTDTQYF; d_call: TRBD2; cdr3_length: 15; v_call: TRBV14; clone_size: -; j_call: TRBJ2-3
cdr3_nt: TGTGCCAGCAGCGCTACAGGGTTGGTCAATGAAAAACTGTTTTTT; cdr3_aa: CASSATGLVNEKLFF; d_call: -; cdr3_length: 15; v_call: TRBV9; clone_size: -; j_call: TRBJ1-4
cdr3_nt: TGTGCCAGCAGCCCGGAGGGGGGGACAGGGACCTACGAGCAGTACTTC; cdr3_aa: CASSPEGGTGTYEQYF; d_call: TRBD1; cdr3_length: 16; v_call: TRBV5-4; clone_size: -; j_call: TRBJ2-7
cdr3_nt: TGTGCCAGCAGCCTGGACAGGGGGCCACTTACGGGGGGCTACACCTTC; cdr3_aa: CASSLDRGPLTGGYTF; d_call: TRBD1; cdr3_length: 16; v_call: TRBV9; clone_size: -; j_call: TRBJ1-2
cdr3_nt: TGTGCCAGAAGCTCCCGGGACAGCCTCATGAACACTGAAGCTTTCTTT; cdr3_aa: CARSSRDSLMNTEAFF; d_call: TRBD1; cdr3_length: 16; v_call: TRBV5-3; clone_size: -; j_call: TRBJ1-1
cdr3_nt: TGTGCCAGCAGCCAAGGACTAGCGGGGGGCCCAGATACGCAGTATTTT; cdr3_aa: CASSQGLAGGPDTQYF; d_call: TRBD2; cdr3_length: 16; v_call: TRBV6-6; clone_size: -; j_call: TRBJ2-3
cdr3_nt: TGCGCCAGCAGCCTAACCGGACTAGCGGGTATCGCAACGCCGGCCTACGAGCAGTACTTC; cdr3_aa: CASSLTGLAGIATPAYEQYF; d_call: TRBD2; cdr3_length: 20; v_call: TRBV4-3; clone_size: -; j_call: TRBJ2-7
cdr3_nt: TGCGCCAGCAGCACAACGGGACAGCGGAACACTGAAGCTTTCTTT; cdr3_aa: CASSTTGQRNTEAFF; d_call: TRBD1; cdr3_length: 15; v_call: TRBV5-1; clone_size: -; j_call: TRBJ1-1
cdr3_nt: TGTGCCAGCAGCGTAGAGGGAGAGAGCTCCTACGAGCAGTACTTC; cdr3_aa: CASSVEGESSYEQYF; d_call: -; cdr3_length: 15; v_call: TRBV9; clone_size: -; j_call: TRBJ2-7
cdr3_nt: TGCGCCAGCAGCCTGACAGGGGGTGGCTACACCTTC; cdr3_aa: CASSLTGGGYTF; d_call: TRBD1; cdr3_length: 12; v_call: TRBV5-1; clone_size: -; j_call: TRBJ1-2
cdr3_nt: TGCGCCAGCAGCACTTGGGCGGGGGAGCCTCACGATGAGCAGTTCTTC; cdr3_aa: CASSTWAGEPHDEQFF; d_call: TRBD2; cdr3_length: 16; v_call: TRBV5-1; clone_size: once; j_call: TRBJ2-1
cdr3_nt: TGTGCCAGCAGCTTAGCGGGGGGGAACAATGAGCAGTTCTTC; cdr3_aa: CASSLAGGNNEQFF; d_call: TRBD2; cdr3_length: 14; v_call: TRBV7-3; clone_size: -; j_call: TRBJ2-1
cdr3_nt: TGTGCCAGCACCAGTGGGGGGGGGACAGATACGCAGTATTTT; cdr3_aa: CASTSGGGTDTQYF; d_call: TRBD2; cdr3_length: 14; v_call: TRBV9; clone_size: -; j_call: TRBJ2-3
cdr3_nt: TGTGCCAGCAGCCCCCTCGGCAGGGAAAGTCAGCCCCAGCATTTT; cdr3_aa: CASSPLGRESQPQHF; d_call: -; cdr3_length: 15; v_call: TRBV7-9; clone_size: -; j_call: TRBJ1-5
cdr3_nt: TGTGCCAGCAGCTTTTCGGTTTGGACAGGGCTAAACTATGGCTACACCTTC; cdr3_aa: CASSFSVWTGLNYGYTF; d_call: TRBD1; cdr3_length: 17; v_call: TRBV27; clone_size: -; j_call: TRBJ1-2
cdr3_nt: TGTGCCAGCAGCTTAATTAGACTAGCGGGGGGGGGCACAGATACGCAGTATTTT; cdr3_aa: CASSLIRLAGGGTDTQYF; d_call: TRBD2; cdr3_length: 18; v_call: TRBV7-2; clone_size: -; j_call: TRBJ2-3
cdr3_nt: TGTGCCAGCAGTCACGGGACAGGGGGGTATCGGGGCTACACCTTC; cdr3_aa: CASSHGTGGYRGYTF; d_call: TRBD1; cdr3_length: 15; v_call: TRBV6-5; clone_size: -; j_call: TRBJ1-2
cdr3_nt: TGCGCCAGCAGTCAATATAGGAGACAGGGAATATCACCCCTCCACTTT; cdr3_aa: CASSQYRRQGISPLHF; d_call: TRBD1; cdr3_length: 16; v_call: TRBV23-1; clone_size: -; j_call: TRBJ1-6
cdr3_nt: TGCGCCAGCAGTCTAGCGGGGGAGCAAGAGACCCAGTACTTC; cdr3_aa: CASSLAGEQETQYF; d_call: TRBD2; cdr3_length: 14; v_call: TRBV5-1; clone_size: -; j_call: TRBJ2-5
cdr3_nt: TGTGCCAGCAGCTTAGAGGTAGGGGCAAGCTCCTACAATGAGCAGTTCTTC; cdr3_aa: CASSLEVGASSYNEQFF; d_call: -; cdr3_length: 17; v_call: TRBV11-3; clone_size: -; j_call: TRBJ2-1
cdr3_nt: TGTGCCAGCAGTTACTCCCGAGCTCGGCAAGAGACCCAGTACTTC; cdr3_aa: CASSYSRARQETQYF; d_call: -; cdr3_length: 15; v_call: TRBV6-5; clone_size: -; j_call: TRBJ2-5
cdr3_nt: TGTGCCAGCAGCTTAGCGAACCAGACACCAAATAGACGAGCTTTCTTT; cdr3_aa: CASSLANQTPNRRAFF; d_call: -; cdr3_length: 16; v_call: TRBV7-8; clone_size: -; j_call: TRBJ1-1
cdr3_nt: TGTGCCAGCAGCCGACCAGGGACAGGGCGAACTGAAGCTTTCTTT; cdr3_aa: CASSRPGTGRTEAFF; d_call: TRBD1; cdr3_length: 15; v_call: TRBV7-9; clone_size: -; j_call: TRBJ1-1
cdr3_nt: TGTGCCATCAGAGCAGGGTCCACTGAAGCTTTCTTT; cdr3_aa: CAIRAGSTEAFF; d_call: -; cdr3_length: 12; v_call: TRBV10-3; clone_size: -; j_call: TRBJ1-1
cdr3_nt: TGTGCCAGCAGTTTAGAATGGCGCGGGGGCTACACCTTC; cdr3_aa: CASSLEWRGGYTF; d_call: -; cdr3_length: 13; v_call: TRBV28; clone_size: -; j_call: TRBJ1-2
cdr3_nt: TGCGCCAGCAGCCATGGGGCCCTTGACCTTAGGTCAGATACGCAGTATTTT; cdr3_aa: CASSHGALDLRSDTQYF; d_call: -; cdr3_length: 17; v_call: TRBV4-1; clone_size: -; j_call: TRBJ2-3
cdr3_nt: TGTGCCAGCAGTAAGACCCCCGGGACAGACTCCTACGAGCAGTACTTC; cdr3_aa: CASSKTPGTDSYEQYF; d_call: TRBD1; cdr3_length: 16; v_call: TRBV28; clone_size: -; j_call: TRBJ2-7
cdr3_nt: TGTGCCTGGAGCGTCATACAGGGGGCGGGTGGCTACACCTTC; cdr3_aa: CAWSVIQGAGGYTF; d_call: TRBD1; cdr3_length: 14; v_call: TRBV30; clone_size: -; j_call: TRBJ1-2